The 22 T cell receptor beta chains below were found in one sample sequenced in a study of blood T cell repertoires in COVID-19. The repertoire was sequenced with immunoSEQ multiplex PCR; TCRdb's copy has only in-frame clones and lacks some. The sample comprises some 270,000 clones, around 89% of which are singletons, and over 4% rests with the top ten. The sample consisted of PBMCs or T cells enriched from blood (not recorded which). The receptors were gathered from a woman aged 25 to 45 with acute COVID-19.

The chain couples TRBV10-3 to TRBJ2-3; D is unresolved. Germline-derived CDR1 and CDR2 are ENHRY and SYGVKD. The CDR3 extends over 14 amino acids. The V end was cut by 6 bases, the J end by 5 bases, with 15 bases between. The CDR3 coding sequence is TGTGCCATCAGGGATACGAGGAAGGTAGATACGCAGTATTTT. The encoded protein is CAIRDTRKVDTQYF.

The CDR3 DNA follows: TGCGCCAGCAGCTTCGACCCGACAGGGGGCACCGGGGAGCTGTTTTTT. Its protein is CASSFDPTGGTGELFF. The chain links TRBV5-1 to TRBJ2-2, with 9 bases identical to TRBD1. This CDR3 contains 16 residues. CDR1 SGHRS and CDR2 YFSETQ come from the germline V gene. Trimming removed 2 bases from V and 4 bases from J; junction bases left unmatched: 6. The full variable domain, rest sourced from reference TRBV5-1 and TRBJ2-2, is KAGVTQTPRYLIKTRGQQVTLSCSPISGHRSVSWYQQTPGQGLQFLFEYFSETQRNKGNFPGRFSGRQFSNSRSEMNVSTLELGDSALYLCASSFDPTGGTGELFFGEGSRLTVL.

The chain uses TRBV28 and TRBJ2-7, with 8 bases that match TRBD2. The CDR3 runs 12 residues. Germline-derived CDR1 and CDR2 are MDHEN and SYDVKM. V shed 6 bases and J 5 bases; nucleotides not matched to a gene: 3. As DNA, the CDR3 is TGTGCCAGCAGAATCGGGGGGGACGAGCAGTACTTC. Translation gives CASRIGGDEQYF.

V is TRBV5-1 and J is TRBJ2-5; TRBD2 matches at 14 bases. Germline assignment: CDR1 SGHRS and CDR2 YFSETQ. Trimming at V came to 4 bases and at J to 5 bases, leaving 4 bases not matched to a gene. The CDR3 has 15 amino acids. The CDR3 DNA reads as TGCGCCAGCAGCCGACTAGCGGGAGGGGGGGAGACCCAGTACTTC. Its protein is CASSRLAGGGETQYF. The full variable domain, rest sourced from reference TRBV5-1 and TRBJ2-5, is KAGVTQTPRYLIKTRGQQVTLSCSPISGHRSVSWYQQTPGQGLQFLFEYFSETQRNKGNFPGRFSGRQFSNSRSEMNVSTLELGDSALYLCASSRLAGGGETQYFGPGTRLLVL.

This sequence joins TRBV9 and TRBJ1-2; maybe TRBD1 (5 bases). Germline lookup yields CDR1 SGDLS and CDR2 YYNGEE. V lost 0 bases and J 9 bases, leaving 24 bases between the germline ends. The CDR3 sequence is 17 residues long. As DNA, the CDR3 is TGTGCCAGCAGCGTAGGAGACTCTGGAGCAGGGCCTAGGAGCTACACCTTC. Protein product: CASSVGDSGAGPRSYTF.

The chain is built from TRBV11-2 and TRBJ2-6; the match to TRBD2 covers 11 bases. CDR1 SGHAT and CDR2 FQNNGV come from the germline V gene. There are 19 residues in the CDR3. The V and J ends lost 5 bases and 0 bases, in that order; junction bases with no gene match: 9. The CDR3 loop reads CASSEGLAGGPSGANVLTF. The CDR3 DNA is TGTGCCAGCAGCGAAGGACTAGCGGGTGGTCCCTCTGGGGCCAACGTCCTGACTTTC.

The chain links TRBV28 to TRBJ1-5; 12 nucleotides match TRBD1. Germline V gene lookup returns CDR1 MDHEN and CDR2 SYDVKM. The CDR3 contains 16 residues. With 6 bases clipped from V and 3 bases from J, the junction kept 6 bases outside the gene matches. The CDR3 DNA is TGTGCCAGCAGCCACGGGACAGGGGGCCCCAATCAGCCCCAGCATTTT. It is translated as CASSHGTGGPNQPQHF.

The rearrangement uses TRBV7-6 and TRBJ1-3; no definite D call. This CDR3 has 16 amino acids. The germline V gene has CDR1 SGHVS and CDR2 FNYEAQ. The germline V and J ends were trimmed by 4 bases and 0 bases, with 13 bases remaining between them. In DNA form, the CDR3 reads TGTGCCAGCAGCTCCCAATCGTGGAGCTCTGGAAACACCATATATTTT. It is translated as CASSSQSWSSGNTIYF.

CDR3: CASSVGQGTYNEQFF. The DNA for the CDR3 is TGTGCCAGCAGCGTAGGCCAGGGCACCTACAATGAGCAGTTCTTC. The V and J genes are TRBV9 and TRBJ2-1; possibly TRBD1 for D (5 bases). The length of the CDR3 is 15 residues. The V gene lost 0 bases and the J gene lost 2 bases, with 9 bases spanning the gap. CDR1 is SGDLS and CDR2 is YYNGEE in the germline V gene.

The rearrangement links TRBV29-1 to TRBJ2-7; D may be TRBD2 (6 bases). The CDR3 contains 12 residues. Trimming removed 6 bases at V and 3 bases at J, with 12 bases between. CDR1 is SQVTM, CDR2 ANQGSEA, per germline. This CDR3 reads CSVLATGYEQYF. CDR3 coding DNA: TGCAGCGTCCTAGCGACGGGCTACGAGCAGTACTTC.

This clone is a singleton in its sample. This chain links TRBV7-2 with TRBJ2-3, with D unclear. Germline loops: CDR1 SGHTA, CDR2 FQGNSA. V gave up 3 bases and J gave up 3 bases, with 13 bases separating them. The CDR3 contains 15 residues. The CDR3 here is CASSFNPVGTDTQYF. The CDR3 bases are TGTGCCAGCAGCTTTAATCCTGTCGGGACAGATACGCAGTATTTT.

This chain uses TRBV24-1 with TRBJ2-2; 8 bases agree with TRBD2. Germline V gives CDR1 KGHDR, CDR2 SFDVKD. V gave up 3 bases and J gave up 4 bases; unmatched junction bases: 12. The CDR3 extends over 18 amino acids. Written as DNA, the CDR3 is TGTGCCACCAGTGATCCGGTTGGTAGCGGGACTATCACCGGGGAGCTGTTTTTT. Encoded protein: CATSDPVGSGTITGELFF.

This clone showed up just once. The chain joins TRBV4-1 to TRBJ1-5; a weak D match, TRBD1 (5 bases). CDR3 length: 17 amino acids. Between the trimmed V and J ends, which lost 2 bases and 6 bases, there was a span of 20 bases. Germline loops: CDR1 MGHRA, CDR2 YSYEKL. In DNA form, the CDR3 reads TGCGCCAGCAGCCAAACGATACTTAGGGGTCCTGTTCAGCCCCAGCATTTT. Amino acid sequence: CASSQTILRGPVQPQHF.

The gene calls are TRBV11-2 and TRBJ2-1; D gene unclear. Trimming took off 0 bases at V and 3 bases at J, with 6 bases between the two ends. The CDR3 has 14 residues. Germline lookup yields CDR1 SGHAT and CDR2 FQNNGV. The CDR3 nucleotides read TGTGCCAGCAGCTTAGATCAGTACTACAATGAGCAGTTCTTC. Protein: CASSLDQYYNEQFF.

The chain employs TRBV4-3 and TRBJ2-2; the D gene is possibly TRBD1 (6 bases). Germline V gene lookup returns CDR1 LGHNA and CDR2 YSLEER. Trimming took 0 bases from V and 9 from J, leaving 14 bases between them. This CDR3 has 15 residues. CDR3 residues: CASSQDTQGIRELFF. CDR3 bases: TGCGCCAGCAGCCAAGATACACAGGGTATCCGGGAGCTGTTTTTT.

In DNA form, the CDR3 reads TGTGCCAGCAGTATACAACCCTACGAGCAGTACTTC. Translation gives CASSIQPYEQYF. This sequence joins TRBV6-5 and TRBJ2-7; D ambiguous. The CDR3 spans 12 residues. Germline CDR1 reads MNHEY; CDR2 reads SVGAGI. V lost 5 bases to trimming and J lost 2 bases, with 7 bases between them.

This chain connects TRBV5-6 to TRBJ1-3; 7 bases fit TRBD1. Trimming took 4 bases from V and 8 from J; bases not matched to a gene: 9. Germline V gives CDR1 SGHDT, CDR2 YYEEEE. This CDR3 has 14 amino acids. CDR3 nucleotides: TGTGCCAGCAGCGTGGGACAGTTGGGCGACACCATATATTTT. It is translated as CASSVGQLGDTIYF.

V is TRBV30 and J is TRBJ1-1; 9 nucleotides line up with TRBD1. Trimming took 2 bases from V and 0 from J; bases not matched to a gene: 7. The CDR3 has 16 residues. CDR1 is GTSNPN, CDR2 SVGIG, per germline (reference sequence). The DNA of the CDR3 is TGTGCCTGGAGTTTAATAGGGACAGGGATGAACACTGAAGCTTTCTTT. This gives the protein CAWSLIGTGMNTEAFF.

The chain has TRBV9 and TRBJ2-6; the D gene is possibly TRBD1 (6 bases). Trimming pared 3 bases from V and 0 bases from J, leaving 10 bases between. The V gene's germline CDR1 is SGDLS and CDR2 YYNGEE. The CDR3 runs 16 residues. In DNA form, the CDR3 reads TGTGCCAGCAGCGGAACAGGGCCCTCTGGGGCCAACGTCCTGACTTTC. This gives the protein CASSGTGPSGANVLTF.

This chain's CDR3 is CASSIIRDEAFF. CDR3 coding DNA: TGTGCCAGCAGTATAATCAGGGATGAAGCTTTCTTT. V usage is TRBV2 and J usage is TRBJ1-1; D possibly corresponds to TRBD1 (5 bases). Germline CDR1 and CDR2: SNHLY and FYNNEI. The CDR3 contains 12 residues. Trimming left V 5 bases short and J 7 bases short, with 11 bases between.

This chain links TRBV18 with TRBJ1-1; possible D gene TRBD1, 5 bases. The V end was cut by 4 bases, the J end by 0 bases, with 12 bases between. The germline V gene encodes CDR1 KGHSH and CDR2 LQKENI. This CDR3 comprises 15 residues. The CDR3 DNA follows: TGTGCCAGCTCACTAGGGGAACATTTGAACACTGAAGCTTTCTTT. It specifies CASSLGEHLNTEAFF.

This clone came up once. The chain is built from TRBV27 and TRBJ2-1, with 8 bases fitting TRBD2. V was clipped by 3 bases and J by 9 bases; unmatched bases: 19. The CDR3 length is 18 residues. Germline V gene data show CDR1 as MNHEY and CDR2 as SMNVEV (reference sequence). The CDR3 DNA sequence: TGTGCCAGCAGTTTTATCTCGCGGGAGGTTACGACGTCGGGTGAGCAGTTCTTC. It is translated as CASSFISREVTTSGEQFF.